This passage covers 11 T cell receptor beta chains from one sample sequenced in a study of CXCR3-negative and CXCR3-positive naive CD8 T cells. With UMI labels, 5' RACE was used to prepare the TRB cDNA libraries. One entry per CDR3 protein, without DNA, is what TCRdb gives after re-calling the 5' RACE reads. This table lists over 100,000 distinct CDR3 sequences. Sequences were obtained from naive CXCR3- CD8+ T cells from blood. The subset: CD45RO-CCR7+CD27+CD95- naive CD8+ T cells lacking CXCR3 (TNR3-). These receptors came from a human donor in good health. Some clones in this sample may be carry-over from other donors' samples.

The rearrangement joins TRBV4-1 to TRBJ2-7; TCRdb designates TRBD1, a call that cannot be tested without DNA. Germline V gene lookup returns CDR1 MGHRA and CDR2 YSYEKL. The CDR3 has 19 amino acids. CDR3 in amino acids: CASSQDGDHPGTGYIEQYF.

The chain is built from TRBV7-6 and TRBJ2-5; as DNA is missing, the TRBD1 call by TCRdb cannot be tested. CDR1 and CDR2 from the germline V gene are SGHVS and FNYEAQ. The CDR3 extends over 12 amino acids. The CDR3 region is CASGGGRVFQYF.

The genes are TRBV6-2 or TRBV6-3 and TRBJ1-1; the TRBD1 assignment by TCRdb is unverifiable without DNA. CDR3 length equals 13 residues. Germline CDR1 and CDR2: MNHEY and SVGEGT. The CDR3 spells CASSRQGSTEAFF.

The chain combines TRBV11-1 with TRBJ2-1; the TRBD1 assignment by TCRdb is unverifiable without DNA. The CDR3 is made up of 17 amino acids. Germline CDR1 is SGHAT and CDR2 is FQDESV (reference sequence). CDR3 sequence: CASSFGKAGASYNEQFF.

The gene calls are TRBV29-1 and TRBJ2-7. This CDR3 is built from 13 residues. The germline CDR1 and CDR2 sequences are SQVTM and ANQGSEA. CDR3 residues: CSVVAVSSYEQYF.

The chain joins TRBV27 to TRBJ1-1; TCRdb lists TRBD1, though no DNA is available to test this call. Germline V gene sequence: CDR1 MNHEY, CDR2 SMNVEV (reference sequence). The CDR3 is made up of 15 amino acids. The CDR3 here is CASSPGGTVNTEAFF.

The V gene is TRBV28, the J gene TRBJ2-2; TCRdb's D gene call, TRBD1, goes unchecked for lack of DNA. The CDR3 has 18 amino acids. CDR1 MDHEN and CDR2 SYDVKM come from the germline V gene. CDR3 protein: CASSPWGQGSLHTGELFF.

The chain joins TRBV4-3 to TRBJ2-3; TCRdb reports TRBD1, a call that lacks DNA to check it against. CDR1 and CDR2 (germline): LGHNA, YSLEER. CDR3 length: 16 residues. The CDR3 region is CASSPRVGVPADTQYF.

The chain combines TRBV9 with TRBJ2-1; the TCRdb D gene call, TRBD2, has no DNA to confirm it. CDR1 and CDR2 (germline): SGDLS, YYNGEE. The CDR3 loop spans 13 amino acids. The CDR3 sequence is CASSTGLASEQFF.

This rearrangement joins TRBV11-2 to TRBJ2-7; TCRdb designates TRBD1, a call that cannot be tested without DNA. CDR1 SGHAT and CDR2 FQNNGV come from the germline V gene. The CDR3 has 15 residues. This CDR3 is CASSEDRGSSYEQYF.

This chain uses TRBV7-9 with TRBJ2-3. CDR1 is SEHNR and CDR2 is FQNEAQ in the germline V gene (reference sequence). The length of the CDR3 is 14 residues. CDR3 sequence reads: CASSNQLSTDTQYF.